The clone carrying this TCR beta chain was observed a handful of times. The antigen is unknown. The data are from a study of T cells in Graves' hyperthyroidism and ophthalmopathy. General study results and limits: Blood also showed most of the thyroid clonotypes that were expanded above 0.001. From stable hyperthyroidism, ophthalmopathy was separated by a 13 V-J model.

Those patients with uncontrolled infection, other autoimmune disease, pregnancy or lactation were excluded. Diagnosing involved the use of clinical symptoms, serum thyroxine and TRAb, thyroid ultrasound and orbital computed tomography. Template material for amplifying TCR beta CDR3 regions consisted of RNA transcripts. Carried out on the TCR CDR3, a first-round RT-PCR used the HTBI primer set. TCRdb processed the multiplex PCR reads anew with MiXCR; each CDR3 protein has one entry. The sample has over 650,000 distinct CDR3 sequences; 40% to 55% are singletons. Germline trimming cut 5 bases from V and 5 bases from J; bases unmatched to any gene: 11. Germline lookup yields CDR1 SGHTA and CDR2 FQGNSA. CDR3 length: 15 residues.

Source material: peripheral blood or thyroid tissue (not recorded which). The sequence was obtained from an adult man with Graves' disease, either hyperthyroidism or ophthalmopathy (not recorded which). The J gene is TRBJ2-7, the V gene TRBV7-2, with 8 nucleotides matching TRBD2. In nucleotides, the CDR3 is TGTGCCAGCAGCCAAGCCAGCGGGAGTAGGAACGAGCAGTACTTC. It translates to CASSQASGSRNEQYF. The full variable domain, rest sourced from reference TRBV7-2 and TRBJ2-7, is GAGVSQSPSNKVTEKGKDVELRCDPISGHTALYWYRQSLGQGLEFLIYFQGNSAPDKSGLPSDRFSAERTGGSVSTLTIQRTQQEDSAVYLCASSQASGSRNEQYFGPGTRLTVT.